This T cell receptor (beta chain) was profiled in a study of vaccination effects on CD4 cells after COVID-19. Comments on this clone: What it binds is unknown. The junction shows a germline mismatch at one end, possibly a read error.

CDR3 length: 14 residues. Germline CDR1 is SGHRS and CDR2 is YFSETQ. At the end of about ten days of culture, CD4+ T cells were isolated. The repertoire was sequenced with immunoSEQ multiplex PCR; TCRdb's copy has only in-frame clones and lacks some. The data show under 50,000 clones, about 67% seen once. The source of this sequence is a human donor who received a COVID-19 vaccine. V is TRBV5-1 and J is TRBJ2-7, with D tentatively TRBD1 or TRBD2 (5 bases each). The sample here was CD4+ T cells from PBMCs cultured without peptide, taken before COVID-19 vaccination. The CDR3 protein is CASSPGPGSHEQYF. CDR3 bases: TGCGCCAGCAGCCCGGGACCGGGCTCCCACGAGCAGTACTTC.